The present T cell receptor (beta chain) was sequenced within a study of T cell changes during pregnancy in multiple sclerosis. Measured with immunoSEQ multiplex PCR; TCRdb has only the in-frame clones, and not every one. The table includes roughly 75,000 clones, 92% detected once. CDR3 length: 17 amino acids. Germline lookup yields CDR1 SGHTA and CDR2 FQGTGA. V was trimmed by 2 bases and J by 5 bases, leaving 21 bases between them. The chain recombines TRBV7-3 with TRBJ2-5; D may be TRBD2 (6 bases). The TCR originated in a female donor in good health, enrolled as a control in a pregnancy study. Sequencing used peripheral blood, obtained in the third trimester of pregnancy. The CDR3 region has the DNA TGTGCCAGCAGCTTATTCCCTCAACACGGGAGACCGGAGACCCAGTACTTC. It yields the protein CASSLFPQHGRPETQYF.